This entry lists 14 T cell receptor beta chains sequenced from one sample in a study of T cells in Graves' hyperthyroidism and ophthalmopathy. It was RNA transcripts that yielded the amplified TCR beta CDR3 regions. The TCR CDR3 was amplified in a first-round RT-PCR using the HTBI primer set. TCRdb fed the multiplex PCR reads into MiXCR, producing one record per CDR3 protein. The table includes approximately 220,000 distinct CDR3 sequences, about 17% detected once. The sample comprised blood. The source is a man in his forties with Graves' hyperthyroidism.

This clonotype has just a few counts. V is TRBV5-1 and J is TRBJ2-5, with D unclear. The V gene lost 0 bases and the J gene lost 5 bases, with 11 bases spanning the gap. Germline-derived CDR1 and CDR2 are SGHRS and YFSETQ. The length of the CDR3 is 14 residues. CDR3 loop: CASSLAGRGETQYF. The CDR3 bases are TGCGCCAGCAGCTTGGCCGGGCGTGGGGAGACCCAGTACTTC.

V is TRBV24-1 and J is TRBJ2-1; 8 bases align to TRBD1. The germline CDR1 and CDR2 sequences are KGHDR and SFDVKD. V trimming: 4 bases; J trimming: 4 bases; junction bases outside the gene matches: 8. This CDR3 is built from 16 residues. In DNA form, the CDR3 reads TGTGCCACCAGTGAATCCGGGACAGGACCATACAATGAGCAGTTCTTC. It specifies CATSESGTGPYNEQFF.

This clonotype was recorded many times. V is TRBV6-1 and J is TRBJ1-1; D gene ambiguous. This CDR3 contains 14 residues. CDR1 and CDR2 (germline): MNHNS, SASEGT. V was clipped by 4 bases and J by 2 bases, with 11 bases between them. The CDR3 loop reads CASSGTRGNTEAFF. Here the CDR3 DNA reads TGTGCCAGCAGTGGTACCCGTGGTAACACTGAAGCTTTCTTT.

This clonotype has a count of ten or more. The chain has TRBV7-2 and TRBJ1-6; D is unresolved. V was pared by 7 bases and J by 8 bases, with 15 bases between. Per the germline V gene, CDR1 is SGHTA and CDR2 is FQGNSA. This CDR3 is 14 amino acids long. DNA for the CDR3: TGTGCCAGCACCCCGGGTGACATGTATTCACCCCTCCACTTT. It specifies CASTPGDMYSPLHF.

The chain recombines TRBV19 with TRBJ2-3, with 7 bases lining up with TRBD1. This CDR3 is built from 16 residues. Per germline, CDR1 LNHDA and CDR2 SQIVND (reference sequence). Losses at the gene ends were 5 bases for V and 3 bases for J; bases not matched to a gene: 11. The CDR3 DNA reads TGTGCCAGTAGTTCAATCAGGGGGAGCAAGACAGATACGCAGTATTTT. Protein sequence: CASSSIRGSKTDTQYF.

This clonotype was found a few times. This sequence joins TRBV19 and TRBJ1-5; no reliable D call. Trimming stripped 5 bases from V and 2 bases from J, with 7 bases between. This CDR3 is built from 13 residues. The germline V gene has CDR1 LNHDA and CDR2 SQIVND (reference sequence). The CDR3 loop reads CASSETGNQPQHF. DNA of the CDR3: TGTGCCAGTAGTGAGACGGGCAATCAGCCCCAGCATTTT.

This clonotype was recorded at least ten times. The V gene is TRBV5-1, the J gene TRBJ2-1, with 8 bases that match TRBD1. CDR1 SGHRS and CDR2 YFSETQ come from the germline V gene. The length of the CDR3 is 16 residues. The ends lost 4 bases at V and 1 base at J; junction bases unmatched: 7. The CDR3 DNA is TGCGCCAGCAGCGCATCGCGGACAGGGTCCTACAATGAGCAGTTCTTC. This encodes CASSASRTGSYNEQFF.

This clonotype came up many times. V and J are TRBV30 and TRBJ2-4; D not certain. The CDR3 covers 13 residues. Germline V CDR1 and CDR2: GTSNPN, SVGIG (reference sequence). V lost 1 base, J lost 8 bases, and 12 bases lay in between. CDR3 in amino acids: CAWSGVPRHIQYF. CDR3 bases: TGTGCCTGGAGTGGTGTCCCCCGCCACATTCAGTACTTC.

This clonotype was counted a few times. CDR3: CASSQGWRGGADEQYF. The CDR3 coding sequence is TGTGCCAGCAGCCAAGGTTGGCGGGGGGGCGCCGACGAGCAGTACTTC. The chain couples TRBV14 to TRBJ2-7; 9 bases are shared with TRBD2. Trimming cost V 1 base and J 5 bases; bases outside gene matches: 9. The CDR3 is made up of 16 amino acids. From germline, CDR1 is SGHDN and CDR2 FVKESK. Full variable domain (rest looked up from reference TRBV14 and TRBJ2-7): EAGVTQFPSHSVIEKGQTVTLRCDPISGHDNLYWYRRVMGKEIKFLLHFVKESKQDESGMPNNRFLAERTGGTYSTLKVQPAELEDSGVYFCASSQGWRGGADEQYFGPGTRLTVT.

This clonotype has at least ten counts. The chain joins TRBV5-1 to TRBJ2-7; D gene ambiguous. CDR3 length equals 15 residues. CDR1 is SGHRS, CDR2 YFSETQ, per germline. V lost 0 bases, J lost 3 bases, and 13 bases lay in between. The CDR3 region has the DNA TGCGCCAGCAGCTTGGCGGTGGGCTATAACTACGAGCAGTACTTC. It encodes CASSLAVGYNYEQYF.

This clonotype was seen a handful of times. This rearrangement joins TRBV28 to TRBJ2-3; 13 nucleotides align to TRBD2. This CDR3 is 13 amino acids long. V dropped 6 bases and J dropped 8; count of bases not matched to a gene: 2. In germline, CDR1 is MDHEN, CDR2 SYDVKM. The CDR3 protein is CASRRTSGGTQYF. The CDR3 DNA reads as TGTGCCAGCAGACGGACTAGCGGGGGTACGCAGTATTTT.

Ten or more counts support this clonotype. CDR3 in amino acids: CASSLSSNEQFF. The CDR3 DNA sequence: TGTGCCAGCAGCTTATCGAGCAATGAGCAGTTCTTC. The chain combines TRBV7-2 with TRBJ2-1; D ambiguous. The germline V gene encodes CDR1 SGHTA and CDR2 FQGNSA. The length of the CDR3 is 12 residues. V lost 2 bases to trimming and J lost 6 bases, with 5 bases between them.

This clonotype was detected many times. This rearrangement joins TRBV28 to TRBJ2-2; no clear D. Germline assignment: CDR1 MDHEN and CDR2 SYDVKM. This CDR3 is built from 13 residues. CDR3 nucleotides: TGTGCATTCGGGCCAAAAGCCACCGGGGAGCTGTTTTTT. Amino acid sequence: CAFGPKATGELFF.

A remark on this clonotype: One base away lies a much larger clone, so this may be a sequencing read error. This chain connects TRBV6-1 to TRBJ1-5; the D gene is possibly TRBD1 (5 bases). CDR3 length: 14 residues. Germline loops: CDR1 MNHNS, CDR2 SASEGT. CDR3 in DNA: TGTGCCGGCAGTCCCGGGGGATCGGAGCAGCCCCAGCATTTT. Its protein product is CAGSPGGSEQPQHF.